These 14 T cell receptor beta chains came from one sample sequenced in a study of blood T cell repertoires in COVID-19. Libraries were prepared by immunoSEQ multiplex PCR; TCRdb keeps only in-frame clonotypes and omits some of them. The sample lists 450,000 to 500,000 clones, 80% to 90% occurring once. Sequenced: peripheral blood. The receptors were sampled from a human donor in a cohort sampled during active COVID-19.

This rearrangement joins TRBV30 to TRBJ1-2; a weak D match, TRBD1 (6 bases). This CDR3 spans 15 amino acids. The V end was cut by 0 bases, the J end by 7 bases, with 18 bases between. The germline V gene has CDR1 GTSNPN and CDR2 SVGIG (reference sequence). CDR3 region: CAWSVLVQGMSGYTF. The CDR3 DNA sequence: TGTGCCTGGAGTGTACTGGTCCAGGGGATGAGTGGCTACACCTTC. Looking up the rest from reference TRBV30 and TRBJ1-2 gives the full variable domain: SQTIHQWPATLVQPVGSPLSLECTVEGTSNPNLYWYRQAAGRGLQLLFYSVGIGQISSEVPQNLSASRPQDRQFILSSKKLLLSDSGFYLCAWSVLVQGMSGYTFGSGTRLTVV.

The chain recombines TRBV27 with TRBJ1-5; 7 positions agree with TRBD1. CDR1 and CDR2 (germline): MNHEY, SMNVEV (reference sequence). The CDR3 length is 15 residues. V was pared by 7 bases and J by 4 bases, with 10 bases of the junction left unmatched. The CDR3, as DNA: TGTGCCAGCACTTCTCTCACAGGGGTTAATCAGCCCCAGCATTTT. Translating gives CASTSLTGVNQPQHF.

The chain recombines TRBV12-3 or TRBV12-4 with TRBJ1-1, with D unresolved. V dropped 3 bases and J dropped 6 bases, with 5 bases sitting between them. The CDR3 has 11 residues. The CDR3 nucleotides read TGTGCCAGCAGTTTCCTCTCTGAAGCTTTCTTT. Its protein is CASSFLSEAFF.

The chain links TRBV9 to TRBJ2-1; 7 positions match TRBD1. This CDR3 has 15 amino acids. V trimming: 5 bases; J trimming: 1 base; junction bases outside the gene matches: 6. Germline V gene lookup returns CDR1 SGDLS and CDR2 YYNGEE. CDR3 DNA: TGTGCCAGCAGTGATTACAGGGGTTCCTACAATGAGCAGTTCTTC. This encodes CASSDYRGSYNEQFF.

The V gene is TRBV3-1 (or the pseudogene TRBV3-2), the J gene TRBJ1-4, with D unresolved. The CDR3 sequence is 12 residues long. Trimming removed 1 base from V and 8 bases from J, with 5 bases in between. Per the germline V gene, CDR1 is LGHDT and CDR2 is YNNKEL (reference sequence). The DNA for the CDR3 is TGTGCCAGCAGCCAAGGACTCGAAAAACTGTTTTTT. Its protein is CASSQGLEKLFF.

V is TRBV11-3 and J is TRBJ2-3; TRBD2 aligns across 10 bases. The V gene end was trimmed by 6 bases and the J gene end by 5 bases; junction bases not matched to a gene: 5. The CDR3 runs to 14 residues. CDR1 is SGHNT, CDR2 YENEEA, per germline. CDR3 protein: CASSKRGGEDTQYF. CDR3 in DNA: TGTGCCAGCAGTAAGCGGGGGGGAGAAGATACGCAGTATTTT.

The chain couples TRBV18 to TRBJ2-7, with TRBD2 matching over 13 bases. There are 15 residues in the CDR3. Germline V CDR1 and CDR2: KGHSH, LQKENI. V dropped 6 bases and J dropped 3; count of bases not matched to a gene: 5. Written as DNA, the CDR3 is TGTGCCAGCTCCCGGGGACTAGCGGGGTTCTACGAGCAGTACTTC. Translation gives CASSRGLAGFYEQYF.

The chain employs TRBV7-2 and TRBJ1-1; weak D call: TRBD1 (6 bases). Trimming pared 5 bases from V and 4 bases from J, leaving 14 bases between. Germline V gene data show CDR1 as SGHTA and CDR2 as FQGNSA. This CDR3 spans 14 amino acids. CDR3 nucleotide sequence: TGTGCCAGCAGCCCTAGGGGGTTTGGCACTGAAGCTTTCTTT. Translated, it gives CASSPRGFGTEAFF.

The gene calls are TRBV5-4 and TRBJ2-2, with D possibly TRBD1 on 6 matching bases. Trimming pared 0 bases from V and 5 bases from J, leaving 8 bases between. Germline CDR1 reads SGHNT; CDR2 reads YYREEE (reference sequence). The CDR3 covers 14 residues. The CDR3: CASSLDRETGELFF. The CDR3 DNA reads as TGTGCCAGCAGCTTGGACAGGGAAACCGGGGAGCTGTTTTTT.

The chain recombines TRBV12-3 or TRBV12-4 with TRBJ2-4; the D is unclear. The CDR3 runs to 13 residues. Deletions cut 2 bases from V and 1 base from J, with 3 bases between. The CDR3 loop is CASSLQAKNIQYF. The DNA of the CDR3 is TGTGCCAGCAGTTTACAGGCCAAAAACATTCAGTACTTC.

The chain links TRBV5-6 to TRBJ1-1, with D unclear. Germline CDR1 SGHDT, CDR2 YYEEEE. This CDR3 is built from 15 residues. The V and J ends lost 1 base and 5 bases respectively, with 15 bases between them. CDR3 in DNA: TGTGCCAGCAGCTTGATCGGCCGGGTAGAAACTGAAGCTTTCTTT. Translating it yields CASSLIGRVETEAFF.

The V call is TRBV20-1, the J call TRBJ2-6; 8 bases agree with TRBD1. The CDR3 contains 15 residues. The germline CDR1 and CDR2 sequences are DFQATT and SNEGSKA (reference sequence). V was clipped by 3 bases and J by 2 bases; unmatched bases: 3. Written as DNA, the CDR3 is TGCAGTGCTAGTCCAGGGGGCCCTGGGGCCAACGTCCTGACTTTC. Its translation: CSASPGGPGANVLTF.

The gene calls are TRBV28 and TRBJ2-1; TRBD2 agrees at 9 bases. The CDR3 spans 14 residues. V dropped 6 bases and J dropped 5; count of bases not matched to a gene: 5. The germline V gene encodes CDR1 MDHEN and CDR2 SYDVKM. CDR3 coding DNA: TGTGCCAGCAGCCGGACTAGCGCTAACAATGAGCAGTTCTTC. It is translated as CASSRTSANNEQFF.

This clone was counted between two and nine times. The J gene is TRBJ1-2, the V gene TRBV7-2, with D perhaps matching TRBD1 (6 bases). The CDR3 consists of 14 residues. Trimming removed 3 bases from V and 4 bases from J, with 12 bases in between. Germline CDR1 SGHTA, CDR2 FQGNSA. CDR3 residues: CASSLGRGSYGYTF. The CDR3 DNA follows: TGTGCCAGCAGCTTGGGGAGGGGGAGCTATGGCTACACCTTC.